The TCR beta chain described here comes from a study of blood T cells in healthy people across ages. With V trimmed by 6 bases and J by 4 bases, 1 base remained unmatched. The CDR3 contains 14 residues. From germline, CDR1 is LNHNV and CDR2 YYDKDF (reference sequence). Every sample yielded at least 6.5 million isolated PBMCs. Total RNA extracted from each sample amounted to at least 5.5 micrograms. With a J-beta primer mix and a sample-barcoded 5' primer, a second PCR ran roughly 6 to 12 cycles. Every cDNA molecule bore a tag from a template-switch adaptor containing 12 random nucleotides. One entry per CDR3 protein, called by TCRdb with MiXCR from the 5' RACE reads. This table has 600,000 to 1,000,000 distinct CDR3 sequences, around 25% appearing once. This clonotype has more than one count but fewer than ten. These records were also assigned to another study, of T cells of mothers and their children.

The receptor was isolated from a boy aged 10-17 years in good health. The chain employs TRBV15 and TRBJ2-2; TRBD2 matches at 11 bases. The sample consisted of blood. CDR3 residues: CATRGLAATGELFF. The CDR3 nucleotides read TGTGCCACCAGGGGACTAGCGGCCACCGGGGAGCTGTTTTTT.